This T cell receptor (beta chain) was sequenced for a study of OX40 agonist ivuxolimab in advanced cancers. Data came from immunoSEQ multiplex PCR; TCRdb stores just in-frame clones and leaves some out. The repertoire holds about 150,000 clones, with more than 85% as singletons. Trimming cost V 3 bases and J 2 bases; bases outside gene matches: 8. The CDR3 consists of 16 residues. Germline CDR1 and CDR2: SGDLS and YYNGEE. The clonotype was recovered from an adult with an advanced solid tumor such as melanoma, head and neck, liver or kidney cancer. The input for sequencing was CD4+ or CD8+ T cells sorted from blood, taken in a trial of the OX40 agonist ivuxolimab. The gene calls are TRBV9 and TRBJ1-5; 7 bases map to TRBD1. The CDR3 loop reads CASSAVTGPGNQPQHF. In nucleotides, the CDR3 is TGTGCCAGCAGCGCTGTGACAGGGCCGGGCAATCAGCCCCAGCATTTT.